This T cell receptor (beta chain) comes out of a study of shared T cell receptors in the human thymus. Sequencing was performed with immunoSEQ multiplex PCR; in TCRdb, only in-frame clones are kept and a portion is missing. The sample lists 600,000 to 900,000 clones; approximately 85% were seen once. These same data were also listed under a study on human thymus T cells.

The sample consisted of thymocytes. The receptor's source is a girl less than two years old with a congenital heart defect.

The CDR3 bases are TGTGCCAGCAGCCGTGGCGGGGGGCTCACCGGGGAGCTGTTTTTT. Protein: CASSRGGGLTGELFF. V usage is TRBV5-5 and J usage is TRBJ2-2; TRBD2 aligns across 8 bases. The CDR3 is made up of 15 amino acids. Germline V gene sequence: CDR1 SGHKS, CDR2 YYEKEE (reference sequence). The V and J ends lost 4 bases and 4 bases, in that order; junction bases with no gene match: 6.